This TCR beta chain is from a study of OX40 agonist ivuxolimab in advanced cancers. The protocol was immunoSEQ multiplex PCR, while the TCRdb copy is restricted to in-frame clones and leaves out a portion. The sample has approximately 81,000 clones; around 89% are singletons. The ends were cut back, 3 bases at V and 8 bases at J, with 16 bases in the middle. The germline V gene has CDR1 SGHAT and CDR2 FQNNGV. The CDR3 is made up of 14 amino acids. This material consisted of CD4+ or CD8+ T cells sorted from blood, taken in a trial of the OX40 agonist ivuxolimab. V is TRBV11-2 and J is TRBJ1-1, with D possibly matching TRBD1 (5 bases). This receptor was taken from an adult with an advanced solid tumor such as melanoma, head and neck, liver or kidney cancer. DNA for the CDR3: TGTGCCAGCAGCTTCGCGAGCAGCGGGGCCGAAGCTTTCTTT. Amino acids: CASSFASSGAEAFF.